Below, 25 T cell receptor beta chains from the same sample are listed, as sequenced in a study of cytomegalovirus exposure and HLA in healthy donors. Vbeta (60) and Jbeta (13) primers were used in the PCR. Sequencing was performed with immunoSEQ multiplex PCR; in TCRdb, only in-frame clones are kept and a portion is missing. The data show 95,000 to 100,000 clones, about 80% seen once. Sequenced material: PBMCs. The receptor set was obtained from a man aged 35 to 55 in good health and CMV-seronegative.

The rearrangement links TRBV29-1 to TRBJ1-2, with no clear D. The CDR3 runs to 10 residues. The germline V and J ends were trimmed by 4 bases and 9 bases, with 9 bases remaining between them. Germline lookup yields CDR1 SQVTM and CDR2 ANQGSEA. CDR3 protein: CSVGAESYTF. CDR3 nucleotides: TGCAGCGTTGGGGCAGAGAGCTACACCTTC.

For the CDR3, the DNA is TGTGCCAGCAGCGTAGGTGGTAGTGGGGCCAACGTCCTGACTTTC. Residues: CASSVGGSGANVLTF. The chain is built from TRBV9 and TRBJ2-6; D not resolved. The CDR3 has 15 amino acids. Germline V gene lookup returns CDR1 SGDLS and CDR2 YYNGEE. V was cut by 0 bases and J by 3 bases, with 7 bases left in between.

Only one count was recorded for this clone. The chain recombines TRBV5-4 with TRBJ1-4; 8 bases fit TRBD1. The germline V gene encodes CDR1 SGHNT and CDR2 YYREEE (reference sequence). V lost 2 bases to trimming and J lost 3 bases; unmatched junction nucleotides: 0. The CDR3 loop spans 14 amino acids. DNA of the CDR3: TGTGCCAGCAGCTTACAGGGGGCTAATGAAAAACTGTTTTTT. This encodes CASSLQGANEKLFF.

A remark on this clone: An end of the junction differs from the germline gene, which may be a read error. The chain recombines TRBV7-7 with TRBJ1-1, with unresolved D. The germline gives CDR1 SSHAT, CDR2 FNYEAQ (reference sequence). This CDR3 has 13 amino acids. The CDR3 sequence: CASSLVAGTEAFF. CDR3 nucleotide sequence: TGTGCTAGCAGCTTAGTAGCGGGAACTGAAGCTTTCTTT.

The chain recombines TRBV19 with TRBJ1-2; D unresolved. Per the germline V gene, CDR1 is LNHDA and CDR2 is SQIVND (reference sequence). The CDR3 sequence is 15 residues long. V shed 6 bases and J shed 0 bases, with 14 bases lying between them. As DNA, the CDR3 is TGTGCCAGTAGAGACGGCGCGGAATCTAACTATGGCTACACCTTC. Its protein is CASRDGAESNYGYTF.

This chain connects TRBV7-6 to TRBJ1-3; D remains unclear. Trimming left V 5 bases short and J 0 bases short, with 14 bases between. Germline V gene data show CDR1 as SGHVS and CDR2 as FNYEAQ. CDR3 length equals 16 residues. DNA for the CDR3: TGTGCCAGCAGCGAGGAGGGTCTCTTCTCTGGAAACACCATATATTTT. Residues: CASSEEGLFSGNTIYF.

The chain combines TRBV4-2 with TRBJ1-5, with TRBD1 matching 7 bases. The V segment lost 2 bases and the J segment 6 bases; nucleotides outside the gene matches: 4. The germline V gene encodes CDR1 LGHNA and CDR2 YNFKEQ. The CDR3 runs 14 residues. The CDR3 region is CASSQYRGGQPQHF. CDR3 nucleotide sequence: TGTGCCAGCAGCCAATACAGGGGAGGTCAGCCCCAGCATTTT.

For this clone: The same CDR3 also results from other DNA sequences found in this sample. CDR3 sequence reads: CASSTGQGNTEAFF. CDR3 coding DNA: TGCGCCAGCAGCACCGGACAGGGGAACACTGAAGCTTTCTTT. The V call is TRBV5-1, the J call TRBJ1-1, with 8 bases fitting TRBD1. The CDR3 has 14 amino acids. Unmatched junction bases numbered 3, after V lost 4 bases and J lost 1 base. Per the germline V gene, CDR1 is SGHRS and CDR2 is YFSETQ.

V is TRBV12-2 and J is TRBJ2-3; the table calls TRBD2, which could not be checked here. TRBV12-2 is shown as a pseudogene. CDR3 size: 18 residues. DNA for the CDR3: TGTGCAAGTCGCCTCCGGGGGAGTAGCGGGGGGGCAGTAGATACGCAGTATTTT. Its protein product is CASRLRGSSGGAVDTQYF.

CDR3 region: CASSLMGSVGEKLFF. The CDR3 DNA is TGCGCCAGCAGCTTGATGGGCAGTGTAGGTGAAAAACTGTTTTTT. The chain joins TRBV5-1 to TRBJ1-4; no clear D. Germline V gene data show CDR1 as SGHRS and CDR2 as YFSETQ. The V gene lost 1 base and the J gene lost 7 bases, with 14 bases spanning the gap. This CDR3 contains 15 residues. Filled out from reference TRBV5-1 and TRBJ1-4, the complete variable domain reads KAGVTQTPRYLIKTRGQQVTLSCSPISGHRSVSWYQQTPGQGLQFLFEYFSETQRNKGNFPGRFSGRQFSNSRSEMNVSTLELGDSALYLCASSLMGSVGEKLFFGSGTQLSVL.

In its sample, this clone was seen a few times. The chain has TRBV7-2 and TRBJ2-3; D remains ambiguous. From germline, CDR1 is SGHTA and CDR2 FQGNSA. CDR3 length: 13 residues. Trimming took off 6 bases at V and 4 bases at J, with 11 bases between the two ends. CDR3 sequence (DNA): TGTGCCAGCAGTCAAAATTCGGCAGATACGCAGTATTTT. Translation: CASSQNSADTQYF.

J is TRBJ2-7 and V is TRBV4-3; 7 nucleotides match TRBD1. Trimming removed 3 bases from V and 2 bases from J; junction bases left unmatched: 7. Germline CDR1 is LGHNA and CDR2 is YSLEER. CDR3 length equals 15 residues. The CDR3 DNA reads TGCGCCAGCAGCCAGGAGAGACAGGGCACCTACGAGCAGTACGTC. Encoded protein: CASSQERQGTYEQYV.

CDR3 nucleotides: TGTGCCAGCAGCTCCGGGGGGGCGGAGGCCCATGAGCAGTTCTTC. This sequence encodes CASSSGGAEAHEQFF. The V and J genes are TRBV5-4 and TRBJ2-1, with TRBD2 matching 8 bases. The V and J ends lost 3 bases and 8 bases, in that order; junction bases with no gene match: 10. The CDR3 is made up of 15 amino acids. Germline V lookup: CDR1 SGHNT, CDR2 YYREEE (reference sequence).

This chain uses TRBV11-2 with TRBJ2-7, with D maybe TRBD1 (5 bases). Germline V lookup: CDR1 SGHAT, CDR2 FQNNGV. V lost 4 bases, J lost 2 bases, and 12 bases lay in between. The CDR3 spans 14 residues. The CDR3 DNA is TGTGCCAGCAGCTCGACAGCTACTACCTACGAGCAGTACGTC. It yields the protein CASSSTATTYEQYV.

The V gene is TRBV6-5, the J gene TRBJ1-1; D is ambiguous. The CDR3 is 14 amino acids. V dropped 6 bases and J dropped 1 base, with 12 bases sitting between them. Germline CDR1 MNHEY, CDR2 SVGAGI. CDR3 protein: CASRTGLTNTEAFF. The DNA of the CDR3 is TGTGCCAGCAGGACCGGACTGACGAACACTGAAGCTTTCTTT.

The J gene is TRBJ2-2, the V gene TRBV9, with 12 bases identical to TRBD1. The CDR3 runs 17 residues. J gave up 8 bases and V 3 bases, and 11 bases lay outside the gene matches. Germline-derived CDR1 and CDR2 are SGDLS and YYNGEE. As DNA, the CDR3 is TGTGCCAGCAGCGACCTTCCGGGACAGGGGGCGCGAGGGGAGCTGTTTTTT. Translation gives CASSDLPGQGARGELFF.

J is TRBJ2-3 and V is TRBV10-1; possibly TRBD2 for D (6 bases). The CDR3 runs 14 residues. Germline CDR1 and CDR2: WNHNN and SYGVQD (reference sequence). Trimming removed 3 bases from V and 2 bases from J, with 9 bases in between. The CDR3 DNA is TGCGCCAGCAGTGATAGCGGTCTCACAGATACGCAGTATTTT. Amino acid sequence: CASSDSGLTDTQYF.

The DNA of the CDR3 is TGTGCCAGCAGTGAAGCAGTTCTAGCGGGGGATGGCGAGACCCAGTACTTC. This translates into CASSEAVLAGDGETQYF. This chain connects TRBV2 to TRBJ2-5, with 10 bases matching TRBD2. Germline lookup yields CDR1 SNHLY and CDR2 FYNNEI. V lost 0 bases and J lost 5; bases outside the gene matches: 9. This CDR3 region has 17 residues.

This chain joins TRBV5-1 and TRBJ2-3, with TRBD2 matching 12 bases. Unmatched junction bases numbered 11, after V lost 3 bases and J lost 3 bases. Germline assignment: CDR1 SGHRS and CDR2 YFSETQ. This CDR3 spans 18 amino acids. This CDR3 reads CASSWGRPSGGATDTQYF. The CDR3 bases are TGCGCCAGCAGCTGGGGGCGCCCTAGCGGGGGGGCGACAGATACGCAGTATTTT. Full variable domain (rest looked up from reference TRBV5-1 and TRBJ2-3): KAGVTQTPRYLIKTRGQQVTLSCSPISGHRSVSWYQQTPGQGLQFLFEYFSETQRNKGNFPGRFSGRQFSNSRSEMNVSTLELGDSALYLCASSWGRPSGGATDTQYFGPGTRLTVL.

V gene TRBV27 combines with J gene TRBJ1-1, with D unresolved. CDR1 and CDR2 from the germline V gene are MNHEY and SMNVEV (reference sequence). The CDR3 sequence is 14 residues long. Trimming removed 7 bases at V and 0 bases at J, with 12 bases between. The CDR3: CASMGSLMNTEAFF. The CDR3 DNA sequence: TGTGCCAGCATGGGCAGCCTCATGAACACTGAAGCTTTCTTT.

The chain has TRBV29-1 and TRBJ2-5; 9 positions match TRBD1. The CDR3 extends over 12 amino acids. The V gene's germline CDR1 is SQVTM and CDR2 ANQGSEA. The V segment lost 8 bases and the J segment 5 bases; nucleotides outside the gene matches: 6. The CDR3 bases are TGCAGCTTTAGGACAGGGGAGGAGACCCAGTACTTC. It translates to CSFRTGEETQYF. Supplemented by reference TRBV29-1 and TRBJ2-5, the full variable domain reads SAVISQKPSRDICQRGTSLTIQCQVDSQVTMMFWYRQQPGQSLTLIATANQGSEATYESGFVIDKFPISRPNLTFSTLTVSNMSPEDSSIYLCSFRTGEETQYFGPGTRLLVL.

This clone was counted once. The junction departs from germline at one end; a sequencing error may be responsible. The chain joins TRBV7-9 to TRBJ2-3; 10 nucleotides align to TRBD2. The CDR3 is made up of 15 amino acids. Per the germline V gene, CDR1 is SEHNR and CDR2 is FQNEAQ (reference sequence). The DNA for the CDR3 is TGTTCCAGCCTAGCGGGGGCCCTATACACAGATACGCAGTATTTT. Residues: CSSLAGALYTDTQYF.

As concerns this clone: The germline gene is not matched at one end of the junction; a read error may be the cause. This same CDR3 is encoded by further DNA sequences in the sample. This sequence joins TRBV15 and TRBJ1-6; the D is unclear. Germline V CDR1 and CDR2: LNHNV, YYDKDF (reference sequence). The CDR3 has 16 residues. The CDR3 region has the DNA TGTGCCACCAGCAGAGATCGCGTCTCCTATAATTCCCCCCTCCACTTT. Amino acid sequence: CATSRDRVSYNSPLHF. The complete variable domain, with remaining parts taken from reference TRBV15 and TRBJ1-6, reads DAMVIQNPRYQVTQFGKPVTLSCSQTLNHNVMYWYQQKSSQAPKLLFHYYDKDFNNEADTPDNFQSRRPNTSFCFLDIRSPGLGDTAMYLCATSRDRVSYNSPLHFGNGTRLTVT.

On this clone itself: A read error may produce the germline difference seen at one junction end. This rearrangement joins TRBV7-9 to TRBJ1-1; TRBD1 matches 8 bases. CDR3 length equals 14 residues. Germline CDR1 SEHNR, CDR2 FQNEAQ (reference sequence). CDR3: CSSSYRQGIPEAFF. CDR3 DNA sequence: TGTTCCAGCAGCTACCGACAGGGGATCCCTGAAGCTTTCTTT. Using reference TRBV7-9 and TRBJ1-1 for the parts outside the CDR3, the full variable domain is DTGVSQNPRHKITKRGQNVTFRCDPISEHNRLYWYRQTLGQGPEFLTYFQNEAQLEKSRLLSDRFSAERPKGSFSTLEIQRTEQGDSAMYLCSSSYRQGIPEAFFGQGTRLTVV.

The chain is built from TRBV21-1 and TRBJ1-2; the table gives TRBD1 as D, unverified against the DNA. TRBV21-1 is classified as a pseudogene. The CDR3 spans 15 residues. The CDR3 spells CASSKEDRGEYGYTF. CDR3 DNA: TGTGCCAGCAGCAAAGAGGACAGGGGTGAGTATGGCTACACCTTC.